Sequencing of this T cell receptor beta chain was carried out in a study of glioma-infiltrating T cells. Whole-study findings and limits: CDR3 overlap between tissue and blood was very small. Tissue-blood divergence was below expectation in non-neoplastic patients, above in gliomas.

Using RNA template, CDR3s of TCR alpha and beta were amplified with iRepertoire arm-PCR. Input was 100-400 ng of tissue mRNA or PBMC total RNA. TCRdb re-analysed the multiplex PCR reads in MiXCR, keeping a single row per CDR3 protein. Of 100,000 to 150,000 distinct CDR3 sequences in the sample, about 25% were seen once. V was cut by 6 bases and J by 0 bases, with 12 bases left in between. The length of the CDR3 is 16 residues. CDR1 and CDR2 (germline): MNHNS, SASEGT. The table lists this clonotype with a few counts. Its antigen is unidentified. The specimen was glioma tissue, nonneoplastic brain tissue, or PBMCs (not recorded which). The receptor's source is a human donor with low-grade glioma or glioblastoma, undergoing nonglioma brain surgery, or in good health (not recorded which). The chain uses TRBV6-1 and TRBJ1-6, with D tentatively TRBD1 (6 bases). The DNA of the CDR3 is TGTGCCAGCAGAGAGACAGGCCGCTCCTATAATTCACCCCTCCACTTT. Translation: CASRETGRSYNSPLHF.